This TCR beta chain is from a study of cytomegalovirus exposure and HLA in healthy donors. V was cut by 2 bases and J by 5 bases, with 10 bases left in between. Germline lookup yields CDR1 SGHRS and CDR2 YFSETQ. CDR3 size: 13 residues. The PCR used 60 Vbeta and 13 Jbeta primers. Only in-frame clones appear in the TCRdb table, and some are missing; sequencing was by immunoSEQ multiplex PCR. The sample holds some 200,000 clones, about 70% seen once. The sample consisted of PBMCs. This TCR was sampled from a man aged 40-50 years in good health and CMV-seropositive. The chain links TRBV5-1 to TRBJ2-5; possible D gene TRBD1, 6 bases. The CDR3 is CASSFDRRETQYF. Here the CDR3 DNA reads TGCGCCAGCAGCTTTGACAGGCGTGAGACCCAGTACTTC.